The 3 T cell receptor beta chains below all came from one sample that was sequenced in a study of blood T cell repertoires in COVID-19. Clones were read by immunoSEQ multiplex PCR, and TCRdb kept only the in-frame ones, dropping some. This table holds 93,000 or so clones, nearly 90% found once. Sequences were obtained from peripheral blood. The origin of the receptors is a man in his forties or fifties in a cohort sampled during active COVID-19.

The rearrangement links TRBV3-1 (or the pseudogene TRBV3-2) to TRBJ2-5; 10 bases are a match to TRBD2. CDR3 length equals 16 residues. V was clipped by 4 bases and J by 5 bases; unmatched bases: 10. Germline V gene sequence: CDR1 LGHDT, CDR2 YNNKEL (reference sequence). CDR3 protein: CASSRRAGGPEETQYF. The CDR3 coding sequence is TGTGCCAGCAGCCGGAGAGCGGGGGGGCCAGAGGAGACCCAGTACTTC.

This rearrangement joins TRBV6-1 to TRBJ1-6; 9 bases fit TRBD1. This CDR3 has 16 residues. Germline lookup yields CDR1 MNHNS and CDR2 SASEGT. Unmatched junction bases numbered 6, after V lost 3 bases and J lost 6 bases. The CDR3 reads CASSETGGRPNSPLHF. For the CDR3, the DNA is TGTGCCAGCAGTGAGACAGGGGGGAGACCTAATTCACCCCTCCACTTT.

This clone appeared a single time. This chain joins TRBV6-6 and TRBJ2-2, with 7 bases identical to TRBD2. This CDR3 has 14 residues. J gave up 4 bases and V 7 bases, and 6 bases lay outside the gene matches. The germline gives CDR1 MNHNY, CDR2 SVGAGI (reference sequence). DNA of the CDR3: TGTGCCAGCAAGCGGGGCTCGGGCACCGGGGAGCTGTTTTTT. This translates into CASKRGSGTGELFF.